This T cell receptor beta chain was captured by sequencing in a study of cytomegalovirus exposure and HLA in healthy donors. Primers for the PCR totalled 60 Vbeta and 13 Jbeta. Data came from immunoSEQ multiplex PCR; TCRdb stores just in-frame clones and leaves some out. The table has about 200,000 clones, roughly 85% seen once. With 5 bases removed from V and 1 base from J, the gap between germline ends came to 21 bases. The length of the CDR3 is 17 residues. Germline CDR1 MDHEN, CDR2 SYDVKM. Nominally healthy donors were sampled, though unrecorded immune exposures were likely. As concerns this clone: Its target is not known.

The study's findings and limits: Of the V segments, some could not be distinguished, including TRBV6-2 and TRBV6-3, and were excluded. Reportedly, HLA-A and HLA-B alleles of most subjects were accurately predicted from TCR beta.

The sequenced sample was PBMCs. The receptor's source is a male donor in good health and CMV-seronegative. This sequence joins TRBV28 and TRBJ2-7; perhaps TRBD1 as D (6 bases). CDR3 residues: CASSPQLLGGFSYEQYF. CDR3 nucleotide sequence: TGTGCCAGCAGTCCACAACTTTTAGGGGGTTTTTCCTACGAGCAGTACTTC.